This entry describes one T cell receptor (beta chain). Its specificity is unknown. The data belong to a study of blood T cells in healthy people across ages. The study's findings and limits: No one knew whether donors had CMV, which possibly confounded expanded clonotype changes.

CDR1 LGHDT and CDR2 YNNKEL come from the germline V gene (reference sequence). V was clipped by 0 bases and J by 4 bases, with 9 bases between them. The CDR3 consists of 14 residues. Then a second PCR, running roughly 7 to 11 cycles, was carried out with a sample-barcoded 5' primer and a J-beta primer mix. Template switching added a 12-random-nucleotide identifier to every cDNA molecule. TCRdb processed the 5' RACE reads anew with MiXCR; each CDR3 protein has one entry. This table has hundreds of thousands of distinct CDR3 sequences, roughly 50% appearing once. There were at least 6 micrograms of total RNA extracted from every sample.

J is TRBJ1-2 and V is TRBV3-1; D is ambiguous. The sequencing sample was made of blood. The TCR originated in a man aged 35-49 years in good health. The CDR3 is CASSQEETVYGYTF. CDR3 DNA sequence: TGTGCCAGCAGCCAAGAAGAGACGGTCTATGGCTACACCTTC. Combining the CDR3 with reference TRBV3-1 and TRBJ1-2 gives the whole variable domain DTAVSQTPKYLVTQMGNDKSIKCEQNLGHDTMYWYKQDSKKFLKIMFSYNNKELIINETVPNRFSPKSPDKAHLNLHINSLELGDSAVYFCASSQEETVYGYTFGSGTRLTVV.